The source of this TCR beta chain is a study of blood T cell repertoires in COVID-19 (dated by TCRdb to 2018 to 2020). Regarding the study in general: Collaborator samples came from the United States, Italy and Spain and covered acute and convalescent phases of COVID-19. The prospective study material was composed of cDNA or gDNA derived from T cells, B-cell-depleted T cells, or PBMCs. Subjects who had been exposed to COVID-19, were actively infected with it, or had recovered from it provided the deeply sampled blood TCRbeta repertoires that made up the dataset. The repertoires were released in a freely available public database intended as a resource for research on the immune response to SARS-CoV-2. Samples came from the ongoing ImmuneRACE study (first 160 participants) plus 1,254 subjects from 6 global collaborators. A de-identified subject ID, COVID-19 status, age in years and sex were almost always included in the sample metadata. Where available, HLA class I and class II types were taken from metadata supplied by the sample provider and were not determined by assay-based typing. The investigation overall reported the following: Clinical and demographic metadata were provided uncurated, with the amount varying by source and participant.

TCRbeta CDR3 regions were amplified from genomic DNA by means of the immunoSEQ Assay, a bias-controlled multiplex PCR. Per the original workflow: Within the assay, amplification of reference gene primers was used to estimate how many nucleated cells each sample contained. To quantify the absolute abundance of each unique TCRbeta CDR3 rearrangement, sequence reads were collapsed and filtered. For each sample, productive Simpson clonality was calculated by taking the square root of Simpson's diversity index across productive rearrangements. Entries here come from immuneACCESS through TCRdb and include only in-frame sequences with V and J called. Some clones fail to appear in such tables; in the studies checked, an unresolved V gene covers under half of the shortfall, and the cause of the remainder is unknown. That table gives V, J and clone size, and the DNA gave D and trimming. The sample profile shows around 200,000 clones; about nine tenths of them were found once. The biggest ten clones account for roughly 2.7% of the sample.

In the prospective study, participants were about 18 to 95 years old, resided in 25 or so geographic areas of the United States, and were enrolled through a virtual design. To assign participants to cohorts, the prospective study relied on clinical history that participants themselves reported in a screening survey and a study questionnaire. Recovered participants in ImmuneRACE Cohort 3 were defined by two consecutive negative NP/OP PCR tests, clearance by a healthcare professional, or resolution of symptoms. Each participant in the prospective study had whole blood, serum and a nasopharyngeal or oropharyngeal swab collected by mobile phlebotomists. Prospective study participants could optionally give additional blood draws and questionnaires over an approximately two-month period. Before DNA extraction, prospective study blood samples were shipped either frozen or at room temperature. The CDR3 covers 14 residues, taking in both the cysteine and the phenylalanine. Of the read, only the CDR3 DNA is kept; its 42 bases are in frame from base 1. The germline V gene specifies MNHNS as CDR1 and SASEGT as CDR2. The V end loses 3 bases and the J end loses 2 bases, and a stretch of 11 bases separates them.

Points on this clone: Its antigen is still unknown. Per-nucleotide qualities are absent, and no much larger clonotype sits a single base away.

This TCR was sampled from a woman younger than 45 who had recovered from COVID-19. The rearrangement joined TRBV6-1 to TRBJ2-7; a tentative D call is TRBD1 (6 bases match). Sequenced sample: PBMCs or T cells enriched from blood (not recorded which). This receptor has the CDR3 CASSDRQVAYEQYF. The DNA reads as follows: TGTGCCAGCAGTGACCGACAGGTAGCCTACGAGCAGTACTTC.